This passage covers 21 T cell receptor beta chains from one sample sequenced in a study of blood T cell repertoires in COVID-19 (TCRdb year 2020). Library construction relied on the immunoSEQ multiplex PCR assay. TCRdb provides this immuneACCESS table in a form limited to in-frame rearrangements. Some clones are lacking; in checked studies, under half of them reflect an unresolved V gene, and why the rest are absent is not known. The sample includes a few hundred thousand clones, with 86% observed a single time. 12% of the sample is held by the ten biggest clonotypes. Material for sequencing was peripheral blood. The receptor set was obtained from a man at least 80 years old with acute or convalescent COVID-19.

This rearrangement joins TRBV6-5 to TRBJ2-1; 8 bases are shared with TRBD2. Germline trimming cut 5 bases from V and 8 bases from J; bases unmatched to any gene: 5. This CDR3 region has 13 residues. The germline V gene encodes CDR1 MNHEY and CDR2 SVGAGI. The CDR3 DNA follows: TGTGCCAGCAGTCTGCGGGAGGTCTATGAGCAGTTCTTC. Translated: CASSLREVYEQFF.

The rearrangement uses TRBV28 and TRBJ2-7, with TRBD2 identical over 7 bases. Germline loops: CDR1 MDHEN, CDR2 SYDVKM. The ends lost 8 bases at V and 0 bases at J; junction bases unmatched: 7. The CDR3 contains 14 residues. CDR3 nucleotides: TGTGCCAGCGCTACGGGCGGGAGCTCCTACGAGCAGTACTTC. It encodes CASATGGSSYEQYF.

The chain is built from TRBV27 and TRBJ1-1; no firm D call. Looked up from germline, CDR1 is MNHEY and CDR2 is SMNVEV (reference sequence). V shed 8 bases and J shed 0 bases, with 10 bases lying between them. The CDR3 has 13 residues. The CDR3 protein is CASLGGLNTEAFF. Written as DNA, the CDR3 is TGTGCCAGCCTAGGAGGGCTGAACACTGAAGCTTTCTTT.

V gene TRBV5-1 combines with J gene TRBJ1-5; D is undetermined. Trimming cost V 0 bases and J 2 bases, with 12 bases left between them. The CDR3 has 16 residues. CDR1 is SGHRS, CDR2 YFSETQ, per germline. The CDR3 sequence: CASSLGSGNGNQPQHF. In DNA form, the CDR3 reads TGCGCCAGCAGCTTGGGGTCGGGGAATGGCAATCAGCCCCAGCATTTT.

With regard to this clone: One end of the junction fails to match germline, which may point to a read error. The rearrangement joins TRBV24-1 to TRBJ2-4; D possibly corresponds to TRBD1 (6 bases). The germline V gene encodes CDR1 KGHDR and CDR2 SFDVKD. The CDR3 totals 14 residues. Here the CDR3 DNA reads TGTGCCACCAGCGATTCGGGGACAACAAACATTCAGTACTTC. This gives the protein CATSDSGTTNIQYF.

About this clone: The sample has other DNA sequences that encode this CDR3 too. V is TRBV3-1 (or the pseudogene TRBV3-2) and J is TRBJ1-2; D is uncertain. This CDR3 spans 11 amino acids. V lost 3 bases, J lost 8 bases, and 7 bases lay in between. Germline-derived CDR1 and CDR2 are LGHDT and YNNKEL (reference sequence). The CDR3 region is CASSQPGGYTF. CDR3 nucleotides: TGTGCCAGCAGCCAGCCGGGAGGCTACACCTTC.

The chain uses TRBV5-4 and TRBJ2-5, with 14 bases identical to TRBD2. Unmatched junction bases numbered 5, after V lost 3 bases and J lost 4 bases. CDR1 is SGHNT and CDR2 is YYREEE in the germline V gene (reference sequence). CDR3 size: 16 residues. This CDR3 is CASSSRLAGGGETQYF. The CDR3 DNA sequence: TGTGCCAGCAGCTCCCGACTAGCGGGGGGGGGAGAGACCCAGTACTTC.

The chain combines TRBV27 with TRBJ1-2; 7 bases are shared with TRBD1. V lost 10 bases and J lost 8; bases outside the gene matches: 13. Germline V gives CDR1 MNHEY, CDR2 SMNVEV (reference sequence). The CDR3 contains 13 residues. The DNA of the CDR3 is TGTGCCACCTCCCAAACAGGGGCGGTAGGCTACACCTTC. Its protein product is CATSQTGAVGYTF.

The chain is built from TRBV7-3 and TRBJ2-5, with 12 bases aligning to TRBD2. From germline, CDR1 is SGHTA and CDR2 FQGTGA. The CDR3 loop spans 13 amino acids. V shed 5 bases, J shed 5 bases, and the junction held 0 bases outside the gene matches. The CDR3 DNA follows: TGTGCCAGCAGCACTAGCGGGGGGGAGACCCAGTACTTC. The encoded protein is CASSTSGGETQYF.

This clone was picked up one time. In DNA form, the CDR3 reads TGTGCCAGCAGCGTAGTGGGACTCGACACAGATACGCAGTATTTT. Protein sequence: CASSVVGLDTDTQYF. The rearrangement links TRBV9 to TRBJ2-3, with a possible D match to TRBD2 (6 bases). V lost 0 bases and J 2 bases, leaving 10 bases between the germline ends. Germline V gene lookup returns CDR1 SGDLS and CDR2 YYNGEE. The CDR3 is made up of 15 amino acids.

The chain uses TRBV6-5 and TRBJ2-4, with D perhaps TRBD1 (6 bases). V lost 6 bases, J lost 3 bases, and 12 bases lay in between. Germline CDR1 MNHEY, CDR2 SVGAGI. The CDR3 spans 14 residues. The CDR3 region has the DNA TGTGCCAGCAGCCCCGACAGGAGCAAAAACATTCAGTACTTC. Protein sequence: CASSPDRSKNIQYF.

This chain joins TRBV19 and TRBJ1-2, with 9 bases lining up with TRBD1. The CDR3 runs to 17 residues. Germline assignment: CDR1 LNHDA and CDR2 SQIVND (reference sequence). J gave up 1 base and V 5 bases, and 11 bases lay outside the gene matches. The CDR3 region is CASSPKPGTGFNYGYTF. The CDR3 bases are TGTGCCAGTAGTCCTAAACCCGGGACAGGGTTTAACTATGGCTACACCTTC.

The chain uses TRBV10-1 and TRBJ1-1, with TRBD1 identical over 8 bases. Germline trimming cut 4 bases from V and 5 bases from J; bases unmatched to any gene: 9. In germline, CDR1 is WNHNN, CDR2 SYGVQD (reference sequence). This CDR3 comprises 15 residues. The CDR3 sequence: CASSGAGGASTEAFF. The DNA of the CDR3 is TGCGCCAGCAGTGGGGCAGGGGGCGCGAGTACTGAAGCTTTCTTT.

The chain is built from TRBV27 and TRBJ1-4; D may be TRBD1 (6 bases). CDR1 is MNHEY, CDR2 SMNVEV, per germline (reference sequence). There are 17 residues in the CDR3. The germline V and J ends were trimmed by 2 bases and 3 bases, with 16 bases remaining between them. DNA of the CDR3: TGTGCCAGCAGTTTAAGGGGCAGGGGTTATTCTAATGAAAAACTGTTTTTT. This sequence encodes CASSLRGRGYSNEKLFF.

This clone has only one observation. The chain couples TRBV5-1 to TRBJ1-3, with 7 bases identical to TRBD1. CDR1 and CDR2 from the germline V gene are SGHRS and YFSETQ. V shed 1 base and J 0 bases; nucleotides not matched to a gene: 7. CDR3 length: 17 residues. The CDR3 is CASSLNLGTVSGNTIYF. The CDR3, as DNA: TGCGCCAGCAGCTTGAATCTAGGGACAGTCTCTGGAAACACCATATATTTT.

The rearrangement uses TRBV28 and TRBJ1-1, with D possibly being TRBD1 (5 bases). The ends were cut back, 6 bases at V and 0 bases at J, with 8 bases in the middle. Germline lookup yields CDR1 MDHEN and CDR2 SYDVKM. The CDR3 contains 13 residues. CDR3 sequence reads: CASRGPLNTEAFF. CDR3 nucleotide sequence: TGTGCCAGCAGGGGGCCCTTGAACACTGAAGCTTTCTTT. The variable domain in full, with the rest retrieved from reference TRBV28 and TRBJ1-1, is DVKVTQSSRYLVKRTGEKVFLECVQDMDHENMFWYRQDPGLGLRLIYFSYDVKMKEKGDIPEGYSVSREKKERFSLILESASTNQTSMYLCASRGPLNTEAFFGQGTRLTVV.

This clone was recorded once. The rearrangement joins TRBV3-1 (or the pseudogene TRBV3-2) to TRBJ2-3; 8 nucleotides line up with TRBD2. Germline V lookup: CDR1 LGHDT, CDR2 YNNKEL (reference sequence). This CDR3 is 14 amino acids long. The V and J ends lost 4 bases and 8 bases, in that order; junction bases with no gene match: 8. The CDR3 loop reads CASSLPGTSRTQYF. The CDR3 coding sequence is TGTGCCAGCAGCCTACCCGGGACTAGTCGTACGCAGTATTTT.

CDR3 DNA: TGTGCCAGCAGTTCAGGGATTTTGTATGGCTACACCTTC. Translation gives CASSSGILYGYTF. This chain connects TRBV27 to TRBJ1-2, with D perhaps TRBD1 (5 bases). CDR1 is MNHEY and CDR2 is SMNVEV in the germline V gene (reference sequence). The V gene lost 4 bases and the J gene lost 5 bases, with 11 bases spanning the gap. This CDR3 is 13 amino acids long.

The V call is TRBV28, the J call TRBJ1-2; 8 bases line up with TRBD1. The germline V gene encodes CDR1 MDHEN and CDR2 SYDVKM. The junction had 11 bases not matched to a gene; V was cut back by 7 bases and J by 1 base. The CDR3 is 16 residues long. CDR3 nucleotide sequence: TGTGCCAGCATACCGGGACAGGACTACCTTAACTATGGCTACACCTTC. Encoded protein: CASIPGQDYLNYGYTF.

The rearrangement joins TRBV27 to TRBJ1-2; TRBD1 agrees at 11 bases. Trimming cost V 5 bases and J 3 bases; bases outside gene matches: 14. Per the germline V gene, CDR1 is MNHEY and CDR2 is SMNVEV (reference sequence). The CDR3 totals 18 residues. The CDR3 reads CASSRRPPRTGGDYGYTF. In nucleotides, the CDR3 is TGTGCCAGCAGTCGAAGACCCCCACGGACAGGGGGCGACTATGGCTACACCTTC.

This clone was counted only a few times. The CDR3 nucleotides are TGTGCCAGCAGCCCTGAAGGAGGCGGCTACACCTTC. Protein sequence: CASSPEGGGYTF. The chain joins TRBV7-2 to TRBJ1-2; D is ambiguous. This CDR3 region has 12 residues. Trimming pared 5 bases from V and 8 bases from J, leaving 12 bases between. Germline values: CDR1 SGHTA, CDR2 FQGNSA.